The source of this T cell receptor beta chain is a study of breast tumors, draining lymph nodes, adjacent tissues (dated by TCRdb to about 2016). Broadly, across the study: Breast cancer patients provided tumor, adjacent nontumor tissue and axillary lymph nodes, and the study compared the TCR beta repertoires across these three sources. The study was designed to assess the relationships and possible T-cell exchange between tumor, surrounding tissue and draining lymph node repertoires in human breast cancer.

The adjacent samples were made up of nontumor breast tissue that surrounded the tumor. Between the V and J ends, shortened by 5 bases and 5 bases respectively, the junction contains 9 bases. The germline V gene (reference sequence) yields LNHNV for CDR1 and YYDKDF for CDR2. Counted from cysteine to phenylalanine, this CDR3 has 12 amino acids. Left in the record is the CDR3 DNA by itself, 36 bases read in frame from the first base. On the study overall, not on this receptor specifically: The conclusion that tumor T cells originate in lymph nodes was framed as consistent with a hypothesis rather than directly demonstrated. The data were considered consistent with most tumor T cells being derived from the lymph node and subsequently expanding within tumor tissue. Tumor and nontumor tissue repertoires were found to be significantly more similar in luminal-like than in basal-like breast cancer. T-cell repertoire diversity in tumors was found to be lower than in lymph nodes but higher than in nontumor tissue, and preferential V and J gene usage was observed.

This clonotype has more than one count but fewer than ten. The antigen it binds to is not known. No base quality information exists; no much larger clone differs at one position. The listed sequencing device is Illumina HiSeq 2000. Multiplex PCR amplification was used to build the TCR beta chain libraries. High-throughput sequencing was used to analyze the amplified TCR beta chain products. TCRdb reran the public reads through fastp at Q25 and MiXCR, keeping productive beta chains. Merged by CDR3 protein, the rows form single entries marked with the most common genes and DNA. The sample records about 8,300 distinct CDR3 sequences, roughly 46% of which are singletons. The ten largest clones take up 11% to 15% of the sample.

The source material was tumor-adjacent breast tissue. This receptor chain uses TRBV15 and TRBJ2-5, with no D gene named confidently. The receptor was derived from a female donor with breast cancer. Some clones in this sample may be carry-over from other donors' samples. In nucleotide form, the sequence is TGTGCCACCAGCTCTAGTGACGAGACCCAGTACTTC. Its translation is CATSSSDETQYF.